This entry is about one T cell receptor (beta chain). Its target is unknown. The table came from immunoSEQ multiplex PCR; TCRdb's copy has only in-frame clones and leaves some out. This sample has some 6,900 clones, with 70% to 85% found just once. Every single patient, without exception, relapsed after autologous stem cell transplantation, and brentuximab vedotin exposure varied. Progressive disease, partial response or complete response was each patient's best response. The entry originates in a study of PD-1 blockade in classical Hodgkin lymphoma. For the study at large: The nivolumab dose that patients received was 3 mg/kg, given intravenously every 2 weeks.

The CDR3 is made up of 14 amino acids. Trimming stripped 7 bases from V and 2 bases from J, with 14 bases between. Germline V CDR1 and CDR2: SEHNR, FQNEAQ (reference sequence). Overall study results and limits: Exclusion applied to patients who initiated nivolumab less than 1 year following ASCT. Newly diagnosed patients had diversity similar to the baseline diversity of complete responders.

The sample in question was peripheral blood mononuclear cells (PBMCs), obtained at baseline. This receptor was taken from a human donor with classical Hodgkin lymphoma. The V and J genes are TRBV7-9 and TRBJ2-5, with D possibly matching TRBD2 (6 bases). For the CDR3, the DNA is TGTGCCAGCAACTCCGGGGGACGTCAAGAGACCCAGTACTTC. This sequence encodes CASNSGGRQETQYF.